This T cell receptor beta chain comes out of a study of identical twins. MiXCR was run by TCRdb on the 5' RACE reads, yielding one entry per CDR3 protein. The sample shows 300,000 to 400,000 distinct CDR3 sequences, roughly an eighth of them seen only once. This CDR3 spans 14 amino acids. In every case, the donor was a healthy Caucasian. Study results and caveats: Rather than following the same donors, the conclusions depended on cross-sectional statistical analysis.

Points on this clonotype: Its antigen is unknown.

This sample also appeared in a second study, on yellow fever vaccine responses in identical twins.

This chain connects TRBV21-1 to TRBJ2-5; TRBD2, the table's D call, was not compared with the DNA. TRBV21-1 is listed as a pseudogene. The receptor's source is a young woman in good health. The specimen sequenced was CD8+ T cells sorted from blood. The CDR3 protein is CASSKWRGRETQYF. For the CDR3, the DNA is TGTGCCAGCAGCAAATGGAGGGGGAGGGAGACCCAGTACTTC.